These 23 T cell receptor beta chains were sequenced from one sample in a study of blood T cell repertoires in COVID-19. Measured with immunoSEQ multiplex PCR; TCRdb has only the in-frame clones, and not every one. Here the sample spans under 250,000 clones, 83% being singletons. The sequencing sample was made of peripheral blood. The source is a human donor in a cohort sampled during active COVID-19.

The CDR3 nucleotides read TGTGCCAGCAGCTCCGGCGGGACGGACTCCTACAATGAGCAGTTCTTC. Its protein is CASSSGGTDSYNEQFF. The chain uses TRBV11-3 and TRBJ2-1, with a tentative D call TRBD2 (6 bases). The CDR3 totals 16 residues. Germline lookup yields CDR1 SGHNT and CDR2 YENEEA. Between the trimmed V and J ends, which lost 4 bases and 0 bases, there was a span of 13 bases.

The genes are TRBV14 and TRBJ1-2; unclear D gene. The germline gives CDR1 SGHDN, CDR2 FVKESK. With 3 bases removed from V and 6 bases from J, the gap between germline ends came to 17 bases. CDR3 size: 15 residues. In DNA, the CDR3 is TGTGCCAGCAGCCATAGACGGGGAATAGGCGATGGCTACACCTTC. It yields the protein CASSHRRGIGDGYTF.

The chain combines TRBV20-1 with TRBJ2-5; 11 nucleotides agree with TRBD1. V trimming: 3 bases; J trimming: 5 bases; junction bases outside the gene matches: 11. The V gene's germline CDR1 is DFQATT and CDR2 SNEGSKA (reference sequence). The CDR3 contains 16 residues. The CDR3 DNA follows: TGCAGTGCTAGTCCTGGACAGGGGGCCCGTGCGGAGACCCAGTACTTC. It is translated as CSASPGQGARAETQYF.

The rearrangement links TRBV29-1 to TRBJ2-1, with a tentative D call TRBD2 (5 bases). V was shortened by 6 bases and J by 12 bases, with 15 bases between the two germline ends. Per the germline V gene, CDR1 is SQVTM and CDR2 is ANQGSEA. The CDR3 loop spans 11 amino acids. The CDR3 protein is CSVTDRGSQFF. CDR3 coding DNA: TGCAGCGTGACTGATAGAGGGTCGCAGTTCTTC.

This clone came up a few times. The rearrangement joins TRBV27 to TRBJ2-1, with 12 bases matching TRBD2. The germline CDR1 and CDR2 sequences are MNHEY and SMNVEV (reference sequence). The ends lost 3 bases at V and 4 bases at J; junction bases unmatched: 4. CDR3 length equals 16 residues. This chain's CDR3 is CASSFNGLAGYNEQFF. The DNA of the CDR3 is TGTGCCAGCAGTTTCAACGGACTAGCGGGGTACAATGAGCAGTTCTTC.

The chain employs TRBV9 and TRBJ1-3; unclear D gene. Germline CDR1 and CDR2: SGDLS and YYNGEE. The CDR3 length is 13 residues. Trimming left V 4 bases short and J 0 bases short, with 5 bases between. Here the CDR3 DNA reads TGTGCCAGCAGCCCCAGCTCTGGAAACACCATATATTTT. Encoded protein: CASSPSSGNTIYF.

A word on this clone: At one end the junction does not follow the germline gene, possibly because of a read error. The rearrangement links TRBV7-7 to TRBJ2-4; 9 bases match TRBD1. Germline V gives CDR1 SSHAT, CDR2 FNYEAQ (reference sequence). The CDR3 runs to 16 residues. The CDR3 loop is CASSLQGARGKNIQYF. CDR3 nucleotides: TGTGCTAGCAGCTTACAGGGGGCGCGAGGCAAAAACATTCAGTACTTC.

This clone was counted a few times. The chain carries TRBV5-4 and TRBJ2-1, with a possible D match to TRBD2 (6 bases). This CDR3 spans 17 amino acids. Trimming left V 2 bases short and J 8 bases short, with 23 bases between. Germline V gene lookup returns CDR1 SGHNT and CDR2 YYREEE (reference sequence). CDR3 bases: TGTGCCAGCAGCTTCTTGAAGCGGGCCGACGGGAGCGATGAGCAGTTCTTC. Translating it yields CASSFLKRADGSDEQFF.

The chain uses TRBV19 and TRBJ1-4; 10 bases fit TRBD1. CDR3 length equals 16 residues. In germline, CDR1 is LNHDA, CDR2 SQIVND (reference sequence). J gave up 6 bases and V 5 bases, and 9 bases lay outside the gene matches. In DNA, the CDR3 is TGTGCCAGTAGTTCAATCCTCGGGACAGGGGATGAAAAACTGTTTTTT. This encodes CASSSILGTGDEKLFF.

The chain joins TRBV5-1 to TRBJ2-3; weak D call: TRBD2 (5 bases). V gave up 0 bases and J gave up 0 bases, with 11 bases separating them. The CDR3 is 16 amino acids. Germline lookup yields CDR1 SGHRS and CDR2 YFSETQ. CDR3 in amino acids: CASSLADQRSTDTQYF. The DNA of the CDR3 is TGCGCCAGCAGCTTGGCGGATCAGCGGAGCACAGATACGCAGTATTTT.

CDR3 sequence reads: CASKLAGHPRFYEQYF. DNA of the CDR3: TGCGCCAGCAAACTAGCGGGACACCCTCGTTTCTACGAGCAGTACTTC. This chain uses TRBV10-1 with TRBJ2-7; 10 bases are a match to TRBD2. Losses at the gene ends were 7 bases for V and 3 bases for J; bases not matched to a gene: 12. The CDR3 totals 16 residues. Per germline, CDR1 WNHNN and CDR2 SYGVQD (reference sequence).

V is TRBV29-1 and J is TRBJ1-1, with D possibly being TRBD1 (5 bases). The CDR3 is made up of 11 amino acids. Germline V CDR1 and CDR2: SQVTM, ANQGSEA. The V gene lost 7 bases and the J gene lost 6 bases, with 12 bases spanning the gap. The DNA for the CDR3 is TGCAGCGCCCAGCGGGGCGCTGAAGCTTTCTTT. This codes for CSAQRGAEAFF.

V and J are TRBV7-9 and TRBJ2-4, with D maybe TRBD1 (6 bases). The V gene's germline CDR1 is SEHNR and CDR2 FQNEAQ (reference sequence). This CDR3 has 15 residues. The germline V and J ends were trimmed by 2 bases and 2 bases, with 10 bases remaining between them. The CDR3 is CASSLPTGSKNIQYF. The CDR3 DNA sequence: TGTGCCAGCAGCTTACCTACAGGGTCCAAAAACATTCAGTACTTC.

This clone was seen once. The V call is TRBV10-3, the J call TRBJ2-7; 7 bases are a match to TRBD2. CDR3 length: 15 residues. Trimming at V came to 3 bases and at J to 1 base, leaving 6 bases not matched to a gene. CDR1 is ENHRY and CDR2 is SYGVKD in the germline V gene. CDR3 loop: CAISEISGLSYEQYF. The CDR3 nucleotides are TGTGCCATCAGTGAAATTAGCGGGTTATCCTACGAGCAGTACTTC.

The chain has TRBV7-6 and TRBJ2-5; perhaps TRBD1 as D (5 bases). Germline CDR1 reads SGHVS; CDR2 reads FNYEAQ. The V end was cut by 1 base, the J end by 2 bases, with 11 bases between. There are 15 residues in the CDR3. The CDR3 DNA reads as TGTGCCAGCAGCTTAGGCTTGGGGCGGCAAGAGACCCAGTACTTC. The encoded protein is CASSLGLGRQETQYF.

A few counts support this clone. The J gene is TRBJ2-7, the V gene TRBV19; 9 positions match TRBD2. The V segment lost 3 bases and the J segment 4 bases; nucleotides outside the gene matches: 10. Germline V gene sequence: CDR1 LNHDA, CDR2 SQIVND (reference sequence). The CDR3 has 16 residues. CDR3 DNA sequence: TGTGCCAGTAGTATCGATAGGGCTAGCGGGACTTACGAGCAGTACTTC. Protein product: CASSIDRASGTYEQYF.

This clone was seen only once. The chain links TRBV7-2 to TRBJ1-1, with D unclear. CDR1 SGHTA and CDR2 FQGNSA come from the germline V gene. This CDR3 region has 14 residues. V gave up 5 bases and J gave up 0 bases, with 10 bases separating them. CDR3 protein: CASSQNSLNTEAFF. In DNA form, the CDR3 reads TGTGCCAGCAGCCAAAACAGTCTGAACACTGAAGCTTTCTTT.

CDR3 sequence (DNA): TGCGCCAGCAGAGACCCAGGGAACGGCAATGAGCAGTTCTTC. Protein: CASRDPGNGNEQFF. The J gene is TRBJ2-1, the V gene TRBV10-1; tentatively, D is TRBD1 (5 bases). CDR3 length: 14 amino acids. Trimming pared 6 bases from V and 6 bases from J, leaving 15 bases between. CDR1 and CDR2 from the germline V gene are WNHNN and SYGVQD (reference sequence).

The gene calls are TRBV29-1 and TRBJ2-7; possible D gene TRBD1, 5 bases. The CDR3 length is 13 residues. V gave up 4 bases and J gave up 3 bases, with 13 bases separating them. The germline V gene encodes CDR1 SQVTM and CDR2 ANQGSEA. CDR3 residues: CSVASPGIYEQYF. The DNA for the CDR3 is TGCAGCGTTGCTTCTCCAGGGATCTACGAGCAGTACTTC.

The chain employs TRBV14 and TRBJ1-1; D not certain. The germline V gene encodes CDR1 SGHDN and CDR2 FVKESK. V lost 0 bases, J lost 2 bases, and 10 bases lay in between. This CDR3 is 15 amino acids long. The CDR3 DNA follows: TGTGCCAGCAGCCAAGATAGAGGTTTTAACACTGAAGCTTTCTTT. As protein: CASSQDRGFNTEAFF.

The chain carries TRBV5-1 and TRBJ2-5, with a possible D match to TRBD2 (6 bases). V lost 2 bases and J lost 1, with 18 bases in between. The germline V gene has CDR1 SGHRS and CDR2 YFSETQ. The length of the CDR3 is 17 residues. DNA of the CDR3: TGCGCCAGCAGCTTAAGCGGGTGGGAGCCGGGCCAAGAGACCCAGTACTTC. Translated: CASSLSGWEPGQETQYF. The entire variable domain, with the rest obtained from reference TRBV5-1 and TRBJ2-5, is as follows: KAGVTQTPRYLIKTRGQQVTLSCSPISGHRSVSWYQQTPGQGLQFLFEYFSETQRNKGNFPGRFSGRQFSNSRSEMNVSTLELGDSALYLCASSLSGWEPGQETQYFGPGTRLLVL.

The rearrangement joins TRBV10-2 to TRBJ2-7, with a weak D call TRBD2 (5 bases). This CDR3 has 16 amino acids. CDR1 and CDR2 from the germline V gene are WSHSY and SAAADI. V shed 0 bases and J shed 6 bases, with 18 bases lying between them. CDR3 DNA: TGCGCCAGCAGTGAGTCAGGAGGACGTCCGAATGTCGAGCAGTACTTC. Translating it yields CASSESGGRPNVEQYF.

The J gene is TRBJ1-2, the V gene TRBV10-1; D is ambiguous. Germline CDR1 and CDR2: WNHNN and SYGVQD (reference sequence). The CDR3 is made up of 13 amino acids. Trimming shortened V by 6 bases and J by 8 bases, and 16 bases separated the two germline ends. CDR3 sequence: CASSLQRRNGYTF. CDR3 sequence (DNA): TGCGCCAGCAGCCTACAGAGAAGGAACGGCTACACCTTC.